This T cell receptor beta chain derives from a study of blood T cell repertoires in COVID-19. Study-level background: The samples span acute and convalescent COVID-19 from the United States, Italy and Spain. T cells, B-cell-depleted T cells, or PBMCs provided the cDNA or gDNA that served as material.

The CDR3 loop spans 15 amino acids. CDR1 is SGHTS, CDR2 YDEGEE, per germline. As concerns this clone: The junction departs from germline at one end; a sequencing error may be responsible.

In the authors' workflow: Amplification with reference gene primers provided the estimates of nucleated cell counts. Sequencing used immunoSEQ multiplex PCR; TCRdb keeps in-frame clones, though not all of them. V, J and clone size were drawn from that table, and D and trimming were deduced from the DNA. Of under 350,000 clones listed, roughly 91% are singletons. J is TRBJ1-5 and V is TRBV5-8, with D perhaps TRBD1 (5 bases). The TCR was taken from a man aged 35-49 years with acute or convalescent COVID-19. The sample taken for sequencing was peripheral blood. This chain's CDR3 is CASRLGRAAVQPQHF. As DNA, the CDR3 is TGTGCCAGCAGGTTGGGCAGGGCGGCGGTTCAGCCCCAGCATTTT.